The 28 T cell receptor beta chains presented below share a single source sample, sequenced in a study of cytomegalovirus exposure and HLA in healthy donors. PCR used 60 Vbeta primers and 13 Jbeta primers. TCRdb keeps only in-frame clones here, not all; method: immunoSEQ multiplex PCR. The sample holds about 180,000 clones, around 77% seen once. Sequencing used PBMCs. The receptors derive from a man in his 60s in good health and CMV-seronegative.

The J gene is TRBJ2-7, the V gene TRBV5-1, with 9 bases lining up with TRBD2. CDR1 and CDR2 from the germline V gene are SGHRS and YFSETQ. This CDR3 region has 16 residues. V shed 4 bases, J shed 6 bases, and the junction held 14 bases outside the gene matches. The CDR3 loop is CASSPTPGLAIGEQYF. CDR3 sequence (DNA): TGCGCCAGCAGCCCGACCCCGGGACTAGCTATAGGCGAGCAGTACTTC.

Comments on this clone: A junction end diverges from the germline sequence, so it may reflect a read error. The V gene is TRBV6-6, the J gene TRBJ1-2, with D possibly matching TRBD1 (5 bases). Germline V gene data show CDR1 as MNHNY and CDR2 as SVGAGI (reference sequence). This CDR3 is 12 amino acids long. DNA of the CDR3: TGTGCCAGCAGCCTAACCAGGGAAGGCTACCCCTTC. It translates to CASSLTREGYPF.

In the case of this clone: Other nucleotide sequences in the sample specify the same CDR3. The chain is built from TRBV4-1 and TRBJ2-1, with TRBD2 matching over 9 bases. Germline V gene sequence: CDR1 MGHRA, CDR2 YSYEKL. This CDR3 is built from 15 residues. J lost 8 bases, V lost 0 bases, and 5 bases had no gene match. CDR3: CASSQELAGLDEQFF. The CDR3 bases are TGCGCCAGCAGCCAAGAGCTAGCGGGACTCGATGAGCAGTTCTTC.

V gene TRBV9 combines with J gene TRBJ2-5, with TRBD1 matching over 7 bases. The CDR3 sequence is 14 residues long. V shed 4 bases, J shed 4 bases, and the junction held 7 bases outside the gene matches. Per germline, CDR1 SGDLS and CDR2 YYNGEE. The CDR3 loop is CASSLNRQGETQYF. Written as DNA, the CDR3 is TGTGCCAGCAGCTTAAACCGACAGGGAGAGACCCAGTACTTC.

V is TRBV28 and J is TRBJ2-7; 8 nucleotides align to TRBD2. Germline assignment: CDR1 MDHEN and CDR2 SYDVKM. After removal of 7 bases from V and 5 bases from J, the junction contained 16 bases not matched to a gene. The CDR3 consists of 16 residues. CDR3 DNA: TGTGCCAGCACCTCACGGGGGGGGGCTGGGAGTAACGAGCAGTACTTC. Translated: CASTSRGGAGSNEQYF.

With respect to this clone: One end of the junction fails to match germline, which may point to a read error. The chain couples TRBV19 to TRBJ1-5; D is ambiguous. Germline V CDR1 and CDR2: LNHDA, SQIVND (reference sequence). The CDR3 spans 11 residues. The CDR3 coding sequence is TGTGCCAGTGGAGAAAATCAGCCCCAGAATTTT. It is translated as CASGENQPQNF.

This chain joins TRBV9 and TRBJ1-4; D not resolved. CDR1 and CDR2 (germline): SGDLS, YYNGEE. This CDR3 contains 16 residues. Trimming stripped 0 bases from V and 4 bases from J, with 13 bases between. The CDR3 sequence: CASSVVPTADNEKLFF. As DNA, the CDR3 is TGTGCCAGCAGCGTAGTCCCCACAGCTGATAATGAAAAACTGTTTTTT.

This chain links TRBV19 with TRBJ1-1; TRBD1 is a possible D gene (6 bases). Trimming stripped 8 bases from V and 8 bases from J, with 18 bases between. CDR3 length: 13 amino acids. CDR1 is LNHDA and CDR2 is SQIVND in the germline V gene (reference sequence). CDR3: CASRGGLVGEAFF. In DNA, the CDR3 is TGTGCCAGTCGGGGGGGCTTGGTGGGCGAAGCTTTCTTT.

V gene TRBV11-2 combines with J gene TRBJ1-3, with D tentatively TRBD1 (6 bases). V was shortened by 4 bases and J by 0 bases, with 7 bases between the two germline ends. The CDR3 is 14 amino acids. Per the germline V gene, CDR1 is SGHAT and CDR2 is FQNNGV. The CDR3 spells CASSWTDSGNTIYF. CDR3 coding DNA: TGTGCCAGCAGCTGGACAGACTCTGGAAACACCATATATTTT. The whole variable domain, filled in from reference TRBV11-2 and TRBJ1-3, reads EAGVAQSPRYKIIEKRQSVAFWCNPISGHATLYWYQQILGQGPKLLIQFQNNGVVDDSQLPKDRFSAERLKGVDSTLKIQPAKLEDSAVYLCASSWTDSGNTIYFGEGSWLTVV.

The chain recombines TRBV19 with TRBJ2-7, with 8 nucleotides matching TRBD1. This CDR3 contains 14 residues. Germline V CDR1 and CDR2: LNHDA, SQIVND (reference sequence). The trim removed 5 bases at V and 3 bases at J, leaving 6 bases unmatched. The CDR3 here is CASSEDREDYEQYF. The CDR3 DNA sequence: TGTGCCAGTAGTGAGGACAGGGAGGACTACGAGCAGTACTTC.

The V call is TRBV19, the J call TRBJ1-1; 7 bases are a match to TRBD1. Germline CDR1 LNHDA, CDR2 SQIVND (reference sequence). The ends lost 2 bases at V and 7 bases at J; junction bases unmatched: 13. The CDR3 has 16 amino acids. CDR3 sequence: CASSIPLGQGGREAFF. CDR3 nucleotide sequence: TGTGCCAGTAGTATACCCCTGGGGCAGGGGGGTCGTGAAGCTTTCTTT.

The chain is built from TRBV5-1 and TRBJ2-5; 8 bases line up with TRBD2. Germline CDR1 and CDR2: SGHRS and YFSETQ. This CDR3 has 16 amino acids. Trimming at V came to 4 bases and at J to 1 base, leaving 9 bases not matched to a gene. The CDR3 sequence is CASSRPSGGSQETQYF. The CDR3 DNA reads as TGCGCCAGCAGCCGTCCCAGCGGGGGAAGCCAAGAGACCCAGTACTTC.

The chain has TRBV4-3 and TRBJ2-7, with 7 bases identical to TRBD2. The germline gives CDR1 LGHNA, CDR2 YSLEER. The CDR3 extends over 16 amino acids. V lost 4 bases to trimming and J lost 3 bases; unmatched junction nucleotides: 12. The CDR3 DNA is TGCGCCAGCAGCCTTTCCTTGGGACTACGGGGCTACGAGCAGTACTTC. This codes for CASSLSLGLRGYEQYF.

The CDR3 region has the DNA TGTGCCGCCAGTACAGGGACCACGTACCAAGAGACCCAGTACTTC. Protein product: CAASTGTTYQETQYF. The chain links TRBV6-6 to TRBJ2-5; possibly TRBD1 for D (6 bases). V was shortened by 11 bases and J by 0 bases, with 19 bases between the two germline ends. The CDR3 extends over 15 amino acids. The germline V gene encodes CDR1 MNHNY and CDR2 SVGAGI (reference sequence).

This clone has only a few counts. The CDR3 spells CASSQDRVEQYF. CDR3 nucleotides: TGTGCCAGCAGCCAGGACAGGGTCGAGCAGTACTTC. The chain carries TRBV2 and TRBJ2-7; TRBD1 agrees at 8 bases. Germline V CDR1 and CDR2: SNHLY, FYNNEI. Trimming at V came to 6 bases and at J to 6 bases, leaving 4 bases not matched to a gene. The CDR3 spans 12 residues.

This chain uses TRBV2 with TRBJ1-5; D uncertain. V lost 5 bases, J lost 0 bases, and 11 bases lay in between. Germline V CDR1 and CDR2: SNHLY, FYNNEI. The CDR3 has 15 amino acids. CDR3 in DNA: TGTGCCAGCAGTCGTCGAGTCCCTAGCAATCAGCCCCAGCATTTT. Translated, it gives CASSRRVPSNQPQHF.

The chain is built from TRBV19 and TRBJ1-1; D gene ambiguous. Between the trimmed V and J ends, which lost 4 bases and 5 bases, there was a span of 14 bases. CDR3 length: 14 residues. Germline V lookup: CDR1 LNHDA, CDR2 SQIVND (reference sequence). The CDR3 here is CASSTPSGGTEAFF. CDR3 sequence (DNA): TGTGCCAGTAGTACACCCAGTGGTGGTACTGAAGCTTTCTTT.

The chain combines TRBV29-1 with TRBJ2-5, with TRBD1 as a possible D gene (6 bases). The V gene lost 6 bases and the J gene lost 4 bases, with 12 bases spanning the gap. The CDR3 is 12 residues long. Germline loops: CDR1 SQVTM, CDR2 ANQGSEA. CDR3 coding DNA: TGCAGCGTCCAGGACAGCCGAGAGACCCAGTACTTC. Amino acids: CSVQDSRETQYF. Using reference TRBV29-1 and TRBJ2-5 for the parts outside the CDR3, the full variable domain is SAVISQKPSRDICQRGTSLTIQCQVDSQVTMMFWYRQQPGQSLTLIATANQGSEATYESGFVIDKFPISRPNLTFSTLTVSNMSPEDSSIYLCSVQDSRETQYFGPGTRLLVL.

V usage is TRBV5-1 and J usage is TRBJ1-2; 7 nucleotides line up with TRBD1. This CDR3 is 18 amino acids long. V trimming: 4 bases; J trimming: 4 bases; junction bases outside the gene matches: 19. Looked up from germline, CDR1 is SGHRS and CDR2 is YFSETQ. The CDR3 protein is CASSAAPSGIRDSYGYTF. CDR3 DNA: TGCGCCAGCAGCGCCGCACCCTCTGGAATTCGGGACAGCTATGGCTACACCTTC.

This clone was found once. The chain joins TRBV30 to TRBJ2-1, with D maybe TRBD1 (5 bases). Germline V gene sequence: CDR1 GTSNPN, CDR2 SVGIG (reference sequence). With 4 bases removed from V and 2 bases from J, the gap between germline ends came to 9 bases. The CDR3 extends over 13 amino acids. The CDR3 DNA reads as TGTGCCTGGACCCCGGACACCTACAATGAGCAGTTCTTC. Translation gives CAWTPDTYNEQFF.

The chain recombines TRBV4-2 with TRBJ1-2; TRBD1 aligns across 10 bases. There are 15 residues in the CDR3. The germline V gene has CDR1 LGHNA and CDR2 YNFKEQ. V lost 8 bases, J lost 4 bases, and 10 bases stayed unmatched. The CDR3 coding sequence is TGTGCCAGCGGGTCCGGGACAGGGGACTCCTATGGCTACACCTTC. Residues: CASGSGTGDSYGYTF.

This sequence joins TRBV7-8 and TRBJ2-7; D is perhaps TRBD1 (5 bases). Trimming removed 2 bases from V and 6 bases from J, with 23 bases in between. The germline V gene encodes CDR1 SGHVS and CDR2 FQNEAQ. The CDR3 has 17 amino acids. CDR3 DNA sequence: TGTGCCAGCAGCTTAAGGCCGATGGCCAAAGACAGTCTCGAGCAGTACTTC. It translates to CASSLRPMAKDSLEQYF.

DNA of the CDR3: TGTGCCAGCAGCAAAGGCGGAAATCCGGGGTCCTCTGGAAACACCATATATTTT. This encodes CASSKGGNPGSSGNTIYF. The chain links TRBV21-1 to TRBJ1-3. TRBV21-1 is classified as a pseudogene. The CDR3 consists of 18 residues.

The chain couples TRBV19 to TRBJ1-3; 7 bases are shared with TRBD1. The V and J ends lost 4 bases and 8 bases, in that order; junction bases with no gene match: 11. The CDR3 has 15 residues. Germline values: CDR1 LNHDA, CDR2 SQIVND (reference sequence). For the CDR3, the DNA is TGTGCCAGTAGTACAACCGGGACAGCTATGGACACCATATATTTT. It yields the protein CASSTTGTAMDTIYF.

This clone has just a few counts. The rearrangement joins TRBV15 to TRBJ1-1; D remains unclear. Germline V gives CDR1 LNHNV, CDR2 YYDKDF (reference sequence). V gave up 5 bases and J gave up 4 bases, with 17 bases separating them. The CDR3 sequence is 15 residues long. The CDR3, as DNA: TGTGCCACCAGCGATTACCTCTCATCGGGCACTGAAGCTTTCTTT. It translates to CATSDYLSSGTEAFF.

The chain has TRBV9 and TRBJ2-7; 8 bases align to TRBD2. CDR3 length: 14 amino acids. Trimming took 3 bases from V and 6 from J; bases not matched to a gene: 8. CDR1 is SGDLS and CDR2 is YYNGEE in the germline V gene. The CDR3: CASSAPGLGSEQYF. As DNA, the CDR3 is TGTGCCAGCAGCGCCCCGGGACTAGGAAGCGAGCAGTACTTC.

The chain combines TRBV18 with TRBJ1-2, with 8 bases that match TRBD1. Germline V gene lookup returns CDR1 KGHSH and CDR2 LQKENI. The CDR3 loop spans 16 amino acids. V was clipped by 6 bases and J by 6 bases; unmatched bases: 15. In DNA, the CDR3 is TGTGCCAGCTCCCTCACTAGCACGACAGGGGAGGATGGCTACACCTTC. Protein: CASSLTSTTGEDGYTF.

The chain joins TRBV13 to TRBJ2-3, with 13 bases identical to TRBD2. This CDR3 region has 19 residues. The germline gives CDR1 PRHDT, CDR2 FYEKMQ (reference sequence). Trimming took 5 bases from V and 0 from J; bases not matched to a gene: 11. CDR3 DNA sequence: TGTGCCAGCAGCGGACTAGCGGGGGAGACCGACTCTAGCACAGATACGCAGTATTTT. It codes for CASSGLAGETDSSTDTQYF.